Following are 17 T cell receptor beta chains from one sample sequenced in a study of blood T cell repertoires in COVID-19. Sequenced by immunoSEQ multiplex PCR; TCRdb stores in-frame clones only, minus some. The table lists 260,000 or so clones, more than 70% of them singletons. Source material: peripheral blood. The source of these receptors is an elderly man with acute or convalescent COVID-19.

The gene calls are TRBV5-1 and TRBJ2-7; perhaps TRBD1 as D (5 bases). Trimming pared 0 bases from V and 2 bases from J, leaving 6 bases between. Germline CDR1 is SGHRS and CDR2 is YFSETQ. The CDR3 runs 13 residues. DNA of the CDR3: TGCGCCAGCAGCTTGGAGACAGCCTACGAGCAGTACTTC. The encoded protein is CASSLETAYEQYF. Combining the CDR3 with reference TRBV5-1 and TRBJ2-7 gives the whole variable domain KAGVTQTPRYLIKTRGQQVTLSCSPISGHRSVSWYQQTPGQGLQFLFEYFSETQRNKGNFPGRFSGRQFSNSRSEMNVSTLELGDSALYLCASSLETAYEQYFGPGTRLTVT.

The chain couples TRBV24-1 to TRBJ1-4, with D tentatively TRBD1 (5 bases). Trimming stripped 5 bases from V and 4 bases from J, with 13 bases between. CDR1 is KGHDR and CDR2 is SFDVKD in the germline V gene. The CDR3 consists of 15 residues. CDR3 sequence reads: CATSALQEINEKLFF. The CDR3 nucleotides read TGTGCCACCAGTGCCTTACAGGAGATTAATGAAAAACTGTTTTTT.

This clone was observed a single time. The chain carries TRBV6-5 and TRBJ2-1, with D perhaps TRBD2 (5 bases). V lost 7 bases, J lost 0 bases, and 13 bases lay in between. Germline CDR1 is MNHEY and CDR2 is SVGAGI. The CDR3 is 15 residues long. The CDR3 reads CASTPDLSSYNEQFF. The CDR3, as DNA: TGTGCCAGCACCCCGGACTTAAGCTCCTACAATGAGCAGTTCTTC.

The J gene is TRBJ2-3, the V gene TRBV28; no clear D gene. The V end lost 8 bases, the J end lost 6 bases, and 18 bases lay between the germline ends. Germline lookup yields CDR1 MDHEN and CDR2 SYDVKM. The CDR3 has 14 amino acids. The CDR3 loop is CASAEATNRDTQYF. CDR3 nucleotide sequence: TGTGCCAGCGCTGAGGCCACTAATCGGGATACGCAGTATTTT.

The rearrangement links TRBV6-1 to TRBJ2-7, with 7 bases that match TRBD1. The CDR3 runs 13 residues. V lost 6 bases and J lost 3; bases outside the gene matches: 5. Germline loops: CDR1 MNHNS, CDR2 SASEGT. This CDR3 reads CASRAGQVYEQYF. The CDR3 DNA reads as TGTGCCAGCAGGGCAGGACAGGTCTACGAGCAGTACTTC.

This chain joins TRBV5-6 and TRBJ2-1; 7 bases match TRBD1. V shed 4 bases and J 12 bases; nucleotides not matched to a gene: 4. Germline CDR1 is SGHDT and CDR2 is YYEEEE. The CDR3 loop spans 11 amino acids. The CDR3 bases are TGTGCCAGCAGCAAGACAGGGCCGCAGTTCTTC. Protein sequence: CASSKTGPQFF.

The genes are TRBV28 and TRBJ1-2; D may be TRBD1 (5 bases). The V gene's germline CDR1 is MDHEN and CDR2 SYDVKM. V was trimmed by 3 bases and J by 4 bases, leaving 18 bases between them. CDR3 length: 16 residues. CDR3 sequence (DNA): TGTGCCAGCAGTTTCCCCCCTGGGGGGACCTCCTATGGCTACACCTTC. Its translation is CASSFPPGGTSYGYTF.

The chain employs TRBV7-3 and TRBJ1-2; TRBD1 is a possible D gene (6 bases). Germline V gene lookup returns CDR1 SGHTA and CDR2 FQGTGA. Trimming took off 5 bases at V and 7 bases at J, with 20 bases between the two ends. There are 15 residues in the CDR3. The CDR3 region has the DNA TGTGCCAGCAGCCCTAATTCACAGGGTATCGGTGGCTACACCTTC. Translation gives CASSPNSQGIGGYTF.

V and J are TRBV3-1 (or the pseudogene TRBV3-2) and TRBJ2-7, with D perhaps TRBD2 (5 bases). Trimming stripped 2 bases from V and 5 bases from J, with 10 bases between. The CDR3 sequence is 13 residues long. Germline V gene lookup returns CDR1 LGHDT and CDR2 YNNKEL (reference sequence). CDR3 in amino acids: CASSQWYGNEQYF. The CDR3, as DNA: TGTGCCAGCAGCCAATGGTACGGGAACGAGCAGTACTTC.

The chain combines TRBV6-1 with TRBJ1-3, with D possibly matching TRBD1 (6 bases). The germline CDR1 and CDR2 sequences are MNHNS and SASEGT. The CDR3 is made up of 16 amino acids. Deletions cut 3 bases from V and 1 base from J, with 13 bases between. The DNA for the CDR3 is TGTGCCAGCAGTGACCACCACAGGGTATCTGGAAACACCATATATTTT. It encodes CASSDHHRVSGNTIYF.

The rearrangement links TRBV6-1 to TRBJ2-7, with a tentative D call TRBD2 (5 bases). Germline V CDR1 and CDR2: MNHNS, SASEGT. V lost 4 bases and J lost 0, with 19 bases in between. The CDR3 covers 17 residues. This chain's CDR3 is CASSAEEGGTNSYEQYF. CDR3 in DNA: TGTGCCAGCAGTGCCGAAGAGGGCGGAACGAACTCCTACGAGCAGTACTTC.

The genes are TRBV18 and TRBJ1-1; 9 bases line up with TRBD1. The germline gives CDR1 KGHSH, CDR2 LQKENI. The CDR3 is made up of 16 amino acids. After removal of 3 bases from V and 0 bases from J, the junction contained 5 bases not matched to a gene. The CDR3 loop is CASSPGQGRMNTEAFF. Here the CDR3 DNA reads TGTGCCAGCTCACCTGGACAGGGGAGGATGAACACTGAAGCTTTCTTT.

This clone has a handful of counts. The chain joins TRBV4-2 to TRBJ2-1, with 10 positions matching TRBD2. V lost 0 bases to trimming and J lost 2 bases; unmatched junction nucleotides: 4. The CDR3 has 17 residues. CDR1 and CDR2 from the germline V gene are LGHNA and YNFKEQ. In DNA form, the CDR3 reads TGTGCCAGCAGCCAAGATGCTAGCGGGGGACCCTACAATGAGCAGTTCTTC. Its translation: CASSQDASGGPYNEQFF.

This sequence joins TRBV6-5 and TRBJ2-7; D is uncertain. V was pared by 3 bases and J by 5 bases, with 17 bases between. CDR1 is MNHEY, CDR2 SVGAGI, per germline. The length of the CDR3 is 15 residues. In nucleotides, the CDR3 is TGTGCCAGCAGTTATCAGGCGTCCGTCGTAGACGAGCAGTACTTC. As protein: CASSYQASVVDEQYF.

This chain uses TRBV5-1 with TRBJ2-5; TRBD1 aligns across 9 bases. The CDR3 is 13 residues long. The germline V gene has CDR1 SGHRS and CDR2 YFSETQ. V lost 4 bases to trimming and J lost 5 bases; unmatched junction nucleotides: 3. The CDR3 DNA is TGCGCCAGCAGCGTCACAGGGGGCGAGACCCAGTACTTC. It is translated as CASSVTGGETQYF.

This clone appeared a few times. The chain carries TRBV2 and TRBJ2-2, with 7 nucleotides matching TRBD1. V gave up 5 bases and J gave up 5 bases; unmatched junction bases: 2. Germline V gene lookup returns CDR1 SNHLY and CDR2 FYNNEI. This CDR3 contains 13 residues. The CDR3 coding sequence is TGTGCCAGCAGTAGACAGGGAACCGGGGAGCTGTTTTTT. Translating it yields CASSRQGTGELFF.

This clone was recorded a few times. The chain has TRBV6-5 and TRBJ1-5; D call uncertain. V lost 5 bases and J 8 bases, leaving 13 bases between the germline ends. The CDR3 loop spans 13 amino acids. Germline V gene data show CDR1 as MNHEY and CDR2 as SVGAGI. CDR3 protein: CASSLGPTEPQHF. The CDR3 nucleotides read TGTGCCAGCAGTCTAGGCCCGACTGAGCCCCAGCATTTT.